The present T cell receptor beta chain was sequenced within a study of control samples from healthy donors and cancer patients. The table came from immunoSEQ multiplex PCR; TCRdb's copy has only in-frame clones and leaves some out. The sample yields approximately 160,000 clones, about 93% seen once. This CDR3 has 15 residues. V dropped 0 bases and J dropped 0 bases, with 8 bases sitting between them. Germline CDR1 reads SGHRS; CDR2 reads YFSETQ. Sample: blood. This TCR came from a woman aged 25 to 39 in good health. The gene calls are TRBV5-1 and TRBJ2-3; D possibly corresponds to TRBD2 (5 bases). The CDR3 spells CASSLEAGSTDTQYF. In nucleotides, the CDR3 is TGCGCCAGCAGCTTGGAGGCGGGCAGCACAGATACGCAGTATTTT.